This entry lists 30 T cell receptor beta chains sequenced from one sample in a study of B cell selection in AIRE deficiency. The method was immunoSEQ multiplex PCR; TCRdb's version includes in-frame clones alone and lacks a portion of them. The top ten clones hold about 1.1% of a sample with about 26,000 clones, roughly 90% of them seen once. Regulatory T cells were sorted as CD4+CD25hiCD127low/negative. Specimen: CD4+CD25+ Tregs sorted from PBMCs. Source of these receptors: a human donor in good health.

The rearrangement links TRBV5-1 to TRBJ2-6; D remains ambiguous. The V gene lost 6 bases and the J gene lost 0 bases, with 7 bases spanning the gap. The germline CDR1 and CDR2 sequences are SGHRS and YFSETQ. The CDR3 is 14 residues long. CDR3 sequence: CASTPSSGANVLTF. The CDR3 DNA reads as TGCGCCAGCACCCCGAGCTCTGGGGCCAACGTCCTGACTTTC.

The chain links TRBV29-1 to TRBJ1-1; TRBD1 matches 7 bases. V shed 6 bases and J 1 base; nucleotides not matched to a gene: 8. This CDR3 has 14 amino acids. The V gene's germline CDR1 is SQVTM and CDR2 ANQGSEA. DNA of the CDR3: TGCAGCGTCCGTTCCCGGGACAGGAACACTGAAGCTTTCTTT. Translated: CSVRSRDRNTEAFF.

V is TRBV18 and J is TRBJ2-5; 11 nucleotides line up with TRBD2. Germline CDR1 is KGHSH and CDR2 is LQKENI. Trimming at V came to 1 base and at J to 5 bases, leaving 3 bases not matched to a gene. The CDR3 loop spans 15 amino acids. The CDR3, as DNA: TGTGCCAGCTCACCACGACTAGCGGGATACGAGACCCAGTACTTC. It encodes CASSPRLAGYETQYF.

The V gene is TRBV7-9, the J gene TRBJ2-5; TRBD1 aligns across 7 bases. The DNA end is more similar to TRBJ2-7, so the J call may be wrong. In germline, CDR1 is SEHNR, CDR2 FQNEAQ (reference sequence). This CDR3 has 13 amino acids. The CDR3 region is CASSFYRGYEQYF. In nucleotides, the CDR3 is TGTGCCAGCAGCTTTTACAGGGGCTACGAGCAGTACTTC.

This chain joins TRBV7-8 and TRBJ2-1; D is unresolved. The CDR3 spans 14 residues. Trimming took off 4 bases at V and 9 bases at J, with 16 bases between the two ends. The germline gives CDR1 SGHVS, CDR2 FQNEAQ. The DNA for the CDR3 is TGTGCCAGCAGCTCCCTTTTCCGGGCTACTGAGCAGTTCTTC. Residues: CASSSLFRATEQFF.

The gene calls are TRBV5-8 and TRBJ2-1, with 8 bases matching TRBD1. J gave up 5 bases and V 4 bases, and 8 bases lay outside the gene matches. Germline loops: CDR1 SGHTS, CDR2 YDEGEE. CDR3 length equals 15 residues. The CDR3 is CASSPTGAIDNEQFF. The CDR3 DNA reads as TGTGCCAGCAGCCCGACAGGGGCGATAGACAATGAGCAGTTCTTC.

The chain recombines TRBV11-2 with TRBJ1-4; D gene ambiguous. The germline V and J ends were trimmed by 1 base and 8 bases, with 11 bases remaining between them. CDR1 is SGHAT, CDR2 FQNNGV, per germline. The CDR3 is 14 amino acids. The CDR3 bases are TGTGCCAGCAGCTTAGTTGTGGGCGGAGAAAAACTGTTTTTT. Translating gives CASSLVVGGEKLFF.

J is TRBJ2-5 and V is TRBV10-3; D might be TRBD1 (5 bases). Trimming pared 3 bases from V and 5 bases from J, leaving 22 bases between. The CDR3 has 17 residues. The germline CDR1 and CDR2 sequences are ENHRY and SYGVKD. The CDR3 reads CAISENPLGQGRETQYF. The CDR3 nucleotides are TGTGCCATCAGTGAAAACCCTCTAGGGCAGGGTAGGGAGACCCAGTACTTC.

The chain combines TRBV9 with TRBJ2-1; TRBD2 might be the D (6 bases). Trimming pared 9 bases from V and 5 bases from J, leaving 12 bases between. The CDR3 is 12 residues long. In germline, CDR1 is SGDLS, CDR2 YYNGEE. CDR3 bases: TGTGCCACAGGGAGGAGGAACAATGAGCAGTTCTTC. Amino acids: CATGRRNNEQFF.

This clone has just one count. The chain has TRBV10-1 and TRBJ1-1; the D is unclear. Per germline, CDR1 WNHNN and CDR2 SYGVQD (reference sequence). CDR3 length: 13 residues. Trimming cost V 4 bases and J 0 bases, with 6 bases left between them. CDR3 coding DNA: TGCGCCAGCAGTGGGACGGTGAACACTGAAGCTTTCTTT. It translates to CASSGTVNTEAFF.

This chain connects TRBV5-5 to TRBJ2-2; D uncertain. CDR3 length equals 17 residues. V was clipped by 0 bases and J by 0 bases, with 12 bases between them. Germline CDR1 is SGHKS and CDR2 is YYEKEE (reference sequence). The CDR3 is CASSLAVTAANTGELFF. The CDR3 nucleotides are TGTGCCAGCAGCTTGGCCGTAACAGCCGCGAACACCGGGGAGCTGTTTTTT.

Details on this clone: At one boundary the junction diverges from the germline segment, which might be a read error. The chain joins TRBV29-1 to TRBJ1-2; 9 bases agree with TRBD1. There are 14 residues in the CDR3. Germline CDR1 and CDR2: SQVTM and ANQGSEA. Here the CDR3 DNA reads TGCAGCGTCGATAGGGACAGGGCTAATTATGGCTACACCTTC. Residues: CSVDRDRANYGYTF.

This clone was recorded once. This chain joins TRBV13 and TRBJ2-3; 10 bases are shared with TRBD2. The CDR3 spans 16 residues. J gave up 6 bases and V 7 bases, and 13 bases lay outside the gene matches. CDR1 PRHDT and CDR2 FYEKMQ come from the germline V gene (reference sequence). The CDR3 loop is CASTPLGSGGSDTQYF. The CDR3 nucleotides are TGTGCCAGCACCCCCCTGGGTAGCGGGGGGTCTGATACGCAGTATTTT.

The chain joins TRBV19 to TRBJ2-7, with a tentative D call TRBD1 (6 bases). CDR1 and CDR2 (germline): LNHDA, SQIVND (reference sequence). Trimming stripped 3 bases from V and 4 bases from J, with 13 bases between. This CDR3 region has 14 residues. The CDR3 region has the DNA TGTGCCAGTAGTATCTTTGGGGGCGTATACGAGCAGTACTTC. It codes for CASSIFGGVYEQYF.

The chain employs TRBV18 and TRBJ1-5; no clear D gene. The CDR3 has 13 amino acids. The V gene's germline CDR1 is KGHSH and CDR2 LQKENI. V was shortened by 4 bases and J by 9 bases, with 13 bases between the two germline ends. The CDR3 loop is CASSLHPAWPQHF. CDR3 bases: TGTGCCAGCTCACTACACCCTGCATGGCCCCAGCATTTT.

The genes are TRBV29-1 and TRBJ1-2; D may be TRBD1 (5 bases). CDR3 size: 14 residues. In germline, CDR1 is SQVTM, CDR2 ANQGSEA. Trimming took off 6 bases at V and 5 bases at J, with 19 bases between the two ends. CDR3 nucleotides: TGCAGCGTAGATCCTCGGGGAGGGGTGTATGGCTACACCTTC. It yields the protein CSVDPRGGVYGYTF.

The chain carries TRBV18 and TRBJ2-5; tentative D call: TRBD1 (6 bases). CDR1 and CDR2 (germline): KGHSH, LQKENI. V was cut by 5 bases and J by 5 bases, with 12 bases left in between. This CDR3 has 13 amino acids. The CDR3 DNA is TGTGCCAGCTCATCAGGGGATTTGGAGACCCAGTACTTC. It specifies CASSSGDLETQYF.

The gene calls are TRBV27 and TRBJ2-2; D is perhaps TRBD1 or TRBD2 (6 bases each). The germline V and J ends were trimmed by 8 bases and 8 bases, with 18 bases remaining between them. The germline CDR1 and CDR2 sequences are MNHEY and SMNVEV (reference sequence). The CDR3 totals 14 residues. The CDR3 DNA is TGTGCCAGCTGGAGGGGGACGGAGCGGGGGGAGCTGTTTTTT. Translated, it gives CASWRGTERGELFF.

This rearrangement joins TRBV4-3 to TRBJ2-1; 13 bases agree with TRBD2. CDR3 length: 16 amino acids. The J segment lost 7 bases and the V segment lost 2 bases, leaving 5 bases of the junction unmatched. The germline CDR1 and CDR2 sequences are LGHNA and YSLEER. Here the CDR3 reads CASSQQGLAGFNEQFF. The CDR3 DNA reads TGCGCCAGCAGCCAACAGGGACTAGCGGGGTTTAATGAGCAGTTCTTC.

This clone showed up just once. CDR3 DNA: TGTGCCAGCAGCACCGACAGGGGCTCCTACGAGCAGTACTTC. The encoded protein is CASSTDRGSYEQYF. The gene calls are TRBV28 and TRBJ2-7; 8 bases align to TRBD1. The CDR3 is 14 residues long. Germline V gives CDR1 MDHEN, CDR2 SYDVKM. The V and J ends lost 6 bases and 0 bases, in that order; junction bases with no gene match: 4. The full variable domain, rest sourced from reference TRBV28 and TRBJ2-7, is DVKVTQSSRYLVKRTGEKVFLECVQDMDHENMFWYRQDPGLGLRLIYFSYDVKMKEKGDIPEGYSVSREKKERFSLILESASTNQTSMYLCASSTDRGSYEQYFGPGTRLTVT.

This chain links TRBV19 with TRBJ2-5; D is unresolved. This CDR3 spans 14 amino acids. CDR1 and CDR2 from the germline V gene are LNHDA and SQIVND (reference sequence). V lost 7 bases and J 2 bases, leaving 14 bases between the germline ends. The CDR3 region has the DNA TGTGCCAGTATTCAAAGGGTCCAACAAGAGACCCAGTACTTC. It translates to CASIQRVQQETQYF.

This clone was counted a single time. The chain carries TRBV7-2 and TRBJ2-7; 9 bases fit TRBD2. The CDR3 covers 15 residues. Germline-derived CDR1 and CDR2 are SGHTA and FQGNSA. V trimming: 2 bases; J trimming: 2 bases; junction bases outside the gene matches: 4. The DNA of the CDR3 is TGTGCCAGCAGCTTAAACAGCGGGGGGCCCTACGAGCAGTACTTC. Amino acid sequence: CASSLNSGGPYEQYF. The entire variable domain, with the rest obtained from reference TRBV7-2 and TRBJ2-7, is as follows: GAGVSQSPSNKVTEKGKDVELRCDPISGHTALYWYRQSLGQGLEFLIYFQGNSAPDKSGLPSDRFSAERTGGSVSTLTIQRTQQEDSAVYLCASSLNSGGPYEQYFGPGTRLTVT.

The gene calls are TRBV7-9 and TRBJ2-7; perhaps D is TRBD1 or TRBD2 (6 bases each). CDR1 is SEHNR and CDR2 is FQNEAQ in the germline V gene (reference sequence). CDR3 size: 14 residues. V was pared by 7 bases and J by 3 bases, with 16 bases between. CDR3 bases: TGTGCCAGCACCAACCGGGGGCCAAGCTACGAGCAGTACTTC. Translation: CASTNRGPSYEQYF.

CDR3 region: CASSSEQGRTEAFF. The CDR3 region has the DNA TGCGCCAGCAGCTCCGAACAGGGTAGGACTGAAGCTTTCTTT. The chain recombines TRBV5-1 with TRBJ1-1, with D tentatively TRBD1 (6 bases). CDR1 is SGHRS and CDR2 is YFSETQ in the germline V gene. Trimming cost V 3 bases and J 5 bases, with 14 bases left between them. This CDR3 is 14 amino acids long.

V is TRBV9 and J is TRBJ2-1, with 10 bases matching TRBD2. This CDR3 has 15 residues. Germline V CDR1 and CDR2: SGDLS, YYNGEE. The trim removed 7 bases at V and 3 bases at J, leaving 7 bases unmatched. The CDR3 sequence: CASLLAGGYYNEQFF. The DNA of the CDR3 is TGTGCCAGCTTATTAGCGGGGGGCTACTACAATGAGCAGTTCTTC.

This clone has just one count. This chain links TRBV11-2 with TRBJ2-3; D not certain. Germline V gives CDR1 SGHAT, CDR2 FQNNGV. The CDR3 spans 15 residues. Trimming took 0 bases from V and 2 from J, leaving 9 bases between them. The CDR3 sequence is CASSLETFLTDTQYF. The DNA of the CDR3 is TGTGCCAGCAGCTTAGAGACTTTTCTCACAGATACGCAGTATTTT.

The V call is TRBV5-1, the J call TRBJ2-7; D not resolved. The germline gives CDR1 SGHRS, CDR2 YFSETQ. The CDR3 runs 15 residues. V was cut by 6 bases and J by 0 bases, with 16 bases left in between. Written as DNA, the CDR3 is TGCGCCAGCACCGCTGTGTCCTTTTCCTCCTACGAGCAGTACTTC. As protein: CASTAVSFSSYEQYF.

This clone was observed once. The J gene is TRBJ2-2, the V gene TRBV5-1; 9 bases fit TRBD2. With 4 bases clipped from V and 1 base from J, the junction kept 2 bases outside the gene matches. This CDR3 spans 15 amino acids. From germline, CDR1 is SGHRS and CDR2 YFSETQ. CDR3 in amino acids: CASSPTSGNTGELFF. CDR3 DNA sequence: TGCGCCAGCAGCCCGACTAGCGGGAACACCGGGGAGCTGTTTTTT.

The chain uses TRBV11-2 and TRBJ1-1; 9 positions agree with TRBD1. The CDR3 runs to 14 residues. With 6 bases clipped from V and 5 bases from J, the junction kept 7 bases outside the gene matches. In germline, CDR1 is SGHAT, CDR2 FQNNGV. The CDR3 sequence is CASSSQGAGTEAFF. For the CDR3, the DNA is TGTGCCAGCAGTTCACAGGGGGCAGGAACTGAAGCTTTCTTT.

This clone was counted a single time. The CDR3 loop reads CASSPPTGTQGSYTGELFF. The CDR3 region has the DNA TGTGCCAGCTCACCACCGACGGGGACTCAGGGTTCGTACACCGGGGAGCTGTTTTTT. The chain uses TRBV18 and TRBJ2-2, with D perhaps TRBD2 (6 bases). The CDR3 is made up of 19 amino acids. CDR1 and CDR2 from the germline V gene are KGHSH and LQKENI. V lost 0 bases and J lost 3, with 20 bases in between.